This T cell receptor (beta chain) was retrieved from a study of shared clonotypes between healthy human individuals. Findings and limits, study-wide: Naive CD4 clonotypes overlapped across a few donors at around 5%.

In regard to this clone: Its cognate antigen is unknown.

The table came from immunoSEQ multiplex PCR; TCRdb's copy has only in-frame clones and leaves some out. The sample holds a few million clones; more than 90% are singletons and the top ten take 0.13% to 0.15%. From germline, CDR1 is MGHDK and CDR2 SYGVNS. The CDR3 runs to 13 residues. V shed 4 bases, J shed 7 bases, and the junction held 6 bases outside the gene matches. The sequence derives from a young man in good health. The source material was naive CD4+ T cells sorted from blood. Subset described: CD45RA+ positively selected. This chain joins TRBV25-1 and TRBJ2-5, with TRBD1 identical over 7 bases. DNA for the CDR3: TGTGCCAGCAGTGCGACAGGGTTTGCGACCCAGTACTTC. Amino acids: CASSATGFATQYF. The full variable domain, with the rest looked up from reference TRBV25-1 and TRBJ2-5, is EADIYQTPRYLVIGTGKKITLECSQTMGHDKMYWYQQDPGMELHLIHYSYGVNSTEKGDLSSESTVSRIRTEHFPLTLESARPSHTSQYLCASSATGFATQYFGPGTRLLVL.